This entry lists 16 T cell receptor beta chains sequenced from one sample in a study of shared clonotypes between healthy human individuals. Sequenced by immunoSEQ multiplex PCR; TCRdb stores in-frame clones only, minus some. The sample has more than 550,000 clones, over 60% seen once. Sequencing was performed on memory CD4+ T cells sorted from blood. Subset defined: CD45RA-negative fraction. These TCRs come from a woman younger than 45 in good health.

The chain is built from TRBV6-5 and TRBJ2-2; perhaps TRBD1 as D (6 bases). Germline V gives CDR1 MNHEY, CDR2 SVGAGI. CDR3 length: 13 residues. V lost 11 bases, J lost 1 base, and 11 bases lay in between. CDR3 sequence reads: CAVGQRNTGELFF. DNA for the CDR3: TGTGCCGTCGGACAGCGGAACACCGGGGAGCTGTTTTTT.

Note on this clone: Since a far larger clone is one base different, this is likely a read error. This chain joins TRBV28 and TRBJ1-5; 7 bases fit TRBD1. The germline CDR1 and CDR2 sequences are MDHEN and SYDVKM. This CDR3 comprises 17 residues. CDR3 in DNA: TGTGCCAGCAGTTTACCCCCAAAGGGGGCCGGCAATCGGCCCCAGCATTTT. Encoded protein: CASSLPPKGAGNRPQHF.

This clone was observed a handful of times. Other DNA sequences in the same sample also yield this CDR3. This rearrangement joins TRBV2 to TRBJ1-2; D is unclear. Deletions cut 4 bases from V and 3 bases from J, with 3 bases between. Germline CDR1 reads SNHLY; CDR2 reads FYNNEI. This CDR3 contains 11 residues. CDR3 coding DNA: TGTGCCAGCAGTGGTCACTATGGCTACACCTTC. As protein: CASSGHYGYTF.

This rearrangement joins TRBV5-4 to TRBJ1-1; 8 positions match TRBD1. CDR3 size: 15 residues. Germline-derived CDR1 and CDR2 are SGHNT and YYREEE (reference sequence). V lost 4 bases and J lost 6; bases outside the gene matches: 11. The CDR3 sequence is CASSPGQGVTSEAFF. CDR3 nucleotides: TGTGCCAGCAGCCCCGGACAGGGAGTAACGTCTGAAGCTTTCTTT.

As for this clone: Other nucleotide sequences in the sample specify the same CDR3. The gene calls are TRBV5-1 and TRBJ2-1; D is ambiguous. The length of the CDR3 is 15 residues. CDR1 is SGHRS, CDR2 YFSETQ, per germline. V lost 2 bases and J lost 0, with 9 bases in between. The CDR3 sequence: CASSFSVGSYNEQFF. The CDR3, as DNA: TGCGCCAGCAGCTTTAGTGTGGGCTCCTACAATGAGCAGTTCTTC.

The CDR3 nucleotides are TGTGCCAGCAGCGCTGAGGGGGCATCTGGAAACACCATATATTTT. It encodes CASSAEGASGNTIYF. The chain couples TRBV9 to TRBJ1-3; TRBD1 matches 7 bases. The junction had 4 bases not matched to a gene; V was cut back by 3 bases and J by 1 base. This CDR3 is 15 amino acids long. Per germline, CDR1 SGDLS and CDR2 YYNGEE. Filled out from reference TRBV9 and TRBJ1-3, the complete variable domain reads DSGVTQTPKHLITATGQRVTLRCSPRSGDLSVYWYQQSLDQGLQFLIQYYNGEERAKGNILERFSAQQFPDLHSELNLSSLELGDSALYFCASSAEGASGNTIYFGEGSWLTVV.

The chain couples TRBV10-2 to TRBJ2-1; TRBD1 matches at 9 bases. The CDR3 runs 14 residues. J was trimmed by 4 bases and V by 6 bases; bases with no gene match: 4. Germline CDR1 and CDR2: WSHSY and SAAADI. The CDR3 protein is CASRGTGSYNEQFF. The CDR3, as DNA: TGCGCCAGCAGGGGGACAGGGTCATACAATGAGCAGTTCTTC.

Many counts were recorded for this clone. This chain connects TRBV5-1 to TRBJ2-1; D possibly uses TRBD1 or TRBD2 (5 bases each). Germline loops: CDR1 SGHRS, CDR2 YFSETQ. The CDR3 is 15 residues long. V was clipped by 0 bases and J by 6 bases, with 13 bases between them. CDR3 sequence reads: CASSLGGTEINEQFF. Written as DNA, the CDR3 is TGCGCCAGCAGCTTGGGGGGGACGGAAATCAATGAGCAGTTCTTC.

CDR3 region: CASSLFGGSSYNEQFF. The DNA for the CDR3 is TGCGCCAGCAGCTTGTTCGGGGGGTCCTCCTACAATGAGCAGTTCTTC. The V gene is TRBV5-1, the J gene TRBJ2-1; 7 positions match TRBD2. V was pared by 1 base and J by 0 bases, with 4 bases of the junction left unmatched. Looked up from germline, CDR1 is SGHRS and CDR2 is YFSETQ. This CDR3 is built from 16 residues.

DNA of the CDR3: TGTGCCAGCAGTTTCCAAGGAGGGAGGTGGCAGTACTTC. It is translated as CASSFQGGRWQYF. V and J are TRBV25-1 and TRBJ2-7; possibly TRBD2 for D (6 bases). V was cut by 5 bases and J by 9 bases, with 17 bases left in between. This CDR3 is 13 amino acids long. Germline-derived CDR1 and CDR2 are MGHDK and SYGVNS.

This chain connects TRBV4-1 to TRBJ1-4; TRBD1 might be the D (5 bases). V was cut by 4 bases and J by 8 bases, with 14 bases left in between. The CDR3 extends over 14 amino acids. Germline assignment: CDR1 MGHRA and CDR2 YSYEKL. The CDR3 is CASSPPGRGEKLFF. The CDR3 coding sequence is TGCGCCAGCAGCCCACCGGGACGCGGAGAAAAACTGTTTTTT.

The J gene is TRBJ2-3, the V gene TRBV9; D perhaps matches TRBD1 (6 bases). Per the germline V gene, CDR1 is SGDLS and CDR2 is YYNGEE. This CDR3 region has 16 residues. V was clipped by 1 base and J by 2 bases, with 14 bases between them. The CDR3 is CASSVNLGTTTDTQYF. CDR3 DNA sequence: TGTGCCAGCAGCGTAAATCTGGGGACAACCACAGATACGCAGTATTTT.

The V call is TRBV15, the J call TRBJ1-4, with D possibly being TRBD1 (5 bases). CDR3 length: 13 amino acids. V was shortened by 0 bases and J by 8 bases, with 7 bases between the two germline ends. Germline values: CDR1 LNHNV, CDR2 YYDKDF (reference sequence). The CDR3 is CATSRDPGEKLFF. The CDR3 DNA is TGTGCCACCAGCAGAGATCCAGGGGAAAAACTGTTTTTT. The complete variable domain, with remaining parts taken from reference TRBV15 and TRBJ1-4, reads DAMVIQNPRYQVTQFGKPVTLSCSQTLNHNVMYWYQQKSSQAPKLLFHYYDKDFNNEADTPDNFQSRRPNTSFCFLDIRSPGLGDTAMYLCATSRDPGEKLFFGSGTQLSVL.

The sample holds a few counts of this clone. The V call is TRBV5-1, the J call TRBJ2-1; 12 bases fit TRBD1. The CDR3 contains 14 residues. Germline values: CDR1 SGHRS, CDR2 YFSETQ. Germline trimming cut 6 bases from V and 9 bases from J; bases unmatched to any gene: 7. The CDR3 sequence is CASTTGTGGVEQFF. The CDR3 DNA sequence: TGCGCCAGCACAACCGGGACAGGGGGCGTTGAGCAGTTCTTC.

In its sample, this clone was seen a few times. The chain employs TRBV18 and TRBJ2-5; 13 bases are a match to TRBD2. The CDR3 runs 18 residues. Trimming removed 2 bases from V and 4 bases from J; junction bases left unmatched: 10. CDR1 is KGHSH and CDR2 is LQKENI in the germline V gene. DNA of the CDR3: TGTGCCAGCTCACCATTTGGACTAGCGGGAGCTGAGTCAGAGACCCAGTACTTC. As protein: CASSPFGLAGAESETQYF. The full variable domain, completed using reference TRBV18 and TRBJ2-5, is NAGVMQNPRHLVRRRGQEARLRCSPMKGHSHVYWYRQLPEEGLKFMVYLQKENIIDESGMPKERFSAEFPKEGPSILRIQQVVRGDSAAYFCASSPFGLAGAESETQYFGPGTRLLVL.

V gene TRBV7-6 combines with J gene TRBJ2-2, with no clear D. Between the trimmed V and J ends, which lost 2 bases and 0 bases, there was a span of 7 bases. The CDR3 has 15 residues. The germline gives CDR1 SGHVS, CDR2 FNYEAQ. DNA for the CDR3: TGTGCCAGCAGCTTACGCGGAACGAACACCGGGGAGCTGTTTTTT. It translates to CASSLRGTNTGELFF.